This entry lists 11 T cell receptor beta chains sequenced from one sample in a study of low-dose radiotherapy and immunotherapy resistance in tumors. With TRAV- and TRBV-specific primers, first-strand cDNA was made, covering the alpha and beta chains. A roughly 19-cycle PCR with a constant-region primer and V-primer adapter amplified TCRs. TCRdb fed the reads into MiXCR, producing one record per CDR3 protein. The sample lists more than 15,000 distinct CDR3 sequences, 70% occurring once. Receptor source: a human donor with advanced metastatic prostate, ovarian, gallbladder or colorectal cancer (not recorded which). This table probably holds off-target reads from a library built for another chain.

The chain is built from TRBV29-1 and TRBJ2-7, with unresolved D. The ends were cut back, 6 bases at V and 1 base at J, with 16 bases in the middle. In germline, CDR1 is SQVTM, CDR2 ANQGSEA. This CDR3 region has 14 residues. CDR3 residues: CSVPTPPESYEQYF. The DNA of the CDR3 is TGCAGCGTCCCGACCCCTCCGGAGTCCTACGAGCAGTACTTC.

This clonotype was recorded once. V gene TRBV9 combines with J gene TRBJ2-5, with no clear D. The CDR3 runs to 12 residues. Germline loops: CDR1 SGDLS, CDR2 YYNGEE. V was cut by 0 bases and J by 5 bases, with 5 bases left in between. The CDR3 region has the DNA TGTGCCAGCAGCGTAGTTGGGGAGACCCAGTACTTC. It specifies CASSVVGETQYF.

The gene calls are TRBV18 and TRBJ2-3; 12 bases align to TRBD2. The V gene end was trimmed by 3 bases and the J gene end by 4 bases; junction bases not matched to a gene: 5. This CDR3 spans 16 amino acids. The germline gives CDR1 KGHSH, CDR2 LQKENI. CDR3 in DNA: TGTGCCAGCTCACCGAACCTAGCGGGGGGGTCAGATACGCAGTATTTT. Protein sequence: CASSPNLAGGSDTQYF.

This chain links TRBV5-1 with TRBJ1-3; D unresolved. In germline, CDR1 is SGHRS, CDR2 YFSETQ. Deletions cut 2 bases from V and 4 bases from J, with 10 bases between. This CDR3 contains 14 residues. CDR3 amino acids: CASSFANDGNTIYF. The CDR3, as DNA: TGCGCCAGCAGCTTTGCCAACGACGGAAACACCATATATTTT.

This clonotype occurred a few times. The rearrangement links TRBV5-1 to TRBJ1-1, with 7 bases fitting TRBD1. There are 15 residues in the CDR3. The V segment lost 2 bases and the J segment 5 bases; nucleotides outside the gene matches: 9. In germline, CDR1 is SGHRS, CDR2 YFSETQ. CDR3 nucleotides: TGCGCCAGCAGCTTAACACAGGGGAGCGGTACTGAAGCTTTCTTT. This codes for CASSLTQGSGTEAFF.

This chain links TRBV4-1 with TRBJ2-1, with 8 bases matching TRBD2. Germline CDR1 is MGHRA and CDR2 is YSYEKL. CDR3 length equals 13 residues. V lost 8 bases, J lost 8 bases, and 8 bases stayed unmatched. This CDR3 is CASGLGLGDEQFF. DNA of the CDR3: TGCGCCAGCGGATTGGGACTAGGCGATGAGCAGTTCTTC.

This clonotype was counted once. The chain has TRBV2 and TRBJ2-1; D unclear. This CDR3 contains 13 residues. Germline CDR1 SNHLY, CDR2 FYNNEI. Deletions cut 5 bases from V and 8 bases from J, with 13 bases between. The CDR3 sequence: CASSLTKNHEQFF. The CDR3 DNA follows: TGTGCCAGCAGTTTGACAAAAAACCATGAGCAGTTCTTC.

The rearrangement uses TRBV7-2 and TRBJ2-5, with TRBD2 identical over 10 bases. The V gene's germline CDR1 is SGHTA and CDR2 FQGNSA. The trim removed 5 bases at V and 2 bases at J, leaving 8 bases unmatched. The CDR3 covers 16 residues. For the CDR3, the DNA is TGTGCCAGCAGCAGATCAACTAGCGGGGTTCAAGAGACCCAGTACTTC. Amino acid sequence: CASSRSTSGVQETQYF.

This clonotype was counted a single time. The CDR3 loop is CSAPTGAVGKLFF. The DNA for the CDR3 is TGCAGTGCTCCGACAGGGGCGGTGGGAAAACTGTTTTTT. V gene TRBV20-1 combines with J gene TRBJ1-4; 8 nucleotides align to TRBD1. The CDR3 extends over 13 amino acids. V lost 5 bases, J lost 10 bases, and 9 bases stayed unmatched. CDR1 is DFQATT and CDR2 is SNEGSKA in the germline V gene (reference sequence).

The genes are TRBV6-1 and TRBJ2-5, with a possible D match to TRBD1 (5 bases). In germline, CDR1 is MNHNS, CDR2 SASEGT. This CDR3 is built from 13 residues. V shed 7 bases and J shed 5 bases, with 14 bases lying between them. The CDR3 sequence is CASTERHRETQYF. DNA for the CDR3: TGTGCCAGCACCGAAAGGCACAGGGAGACCCAGTACTTC.

This clonotype has a handful of counts. The V and J genes are TRBV5-1 and TRBJ2-3; maybe TRBD2 (6 bases). The CDR3 runs 15 residues. CDR1 and CDR2 (germline): SGHRS, YFSETQ. Trimming took off 2 bases at V and 0 bases at J, with 10 bases between the two ends. The CDR3 sequence: CASSFGSGSTDTQYF. Here the CDR3 DNA reads TGCGCCAGCAGCTTCGGAAGCGGGAGCACAGATACGCAGTATTTT.